The 21 T cell receptor beta chains presented below share a single source sample, sequenced in a study of T cells after yellow fever vaccination. TCRdb reprocessed the 5' RACE reads via MiXCR and lists one record per CDR3 protein. The sample holds 300,000 to 350,000 distinct CDR3 sequences, over 3.5% seen once. Sample: PBMCs, taken 15 days after the yellow fever booster vaccination. The receptor source for this set is a man younger than 35 who received the YFV17D yellow fever vaccine.

The sample holds many counts of this clonotype. V usage is TRBV7-2 and J usage is TRBJ1-2, with D unresolved. Germline lookup yields CDR1 SGHTA and CDR2 FQGNSA. The CDR3 runs 14 residues. The V end was cut by 4 bases, the J end by 1 base, with 10 bases between. The CDR3 sequence is CASSYSFLNYGYTF. The DNA for the CDR3 is TGTGCCAGCAGCTACAGCTTCCTTAACTATGGCTACACCTTC.

The chain uses TRBV20-1 and TRBJ2-6; D is undetermined. Germline-derived CDR1 and CDR2 are DFQATT and SNEGSKA (reference sequence). CDR3 size: 16 residues. The ends were cut back, 3 bases at V and 0 bases at J, with 12 bases in the middle. The chain's CDR3 is CSARLVGSSGANVLTF. DNA for the CDR3: TGCAGTGCTAGGTTGGTGGGGTCCTCTGGGGCCAACGTCCTGACTTTC.

This clonotype was seen ten or more times. The rearrangement links TRBV28 to TRBJ2-7; 8 bases are shared with TRBD1. The length of the CDR3 is 13 residues. Germline V lookup: CDR1 MDHEN, CDR2 SYDVKM. Unmatched junction bases numbered 4, after V lost 6 bases and J lost 3 bases. CDR3 nucleotides: TGTGCCAGCAGAACAACAGGGGGCTACGAGCAGTACTTC. Its protein product is CASRTTGGYEQYF.

This clonotype has a count of ten or more. The chain is built from TRBV6-5 and TRBJ2-3; D remains ambiguous. Trimming stripped 0 bases from V and 0 bases from J, with 7 bases between. Germline V lookup: CDR1 MNHEY, CDR2 SVGAGI. The CDR3 sequence is 15 residues long. CDR3 protein: CASSYSSLSTDTQYF. In DNA, the CDR3 is TGTGCCAGCAGTTACTCGTCCCTCAGCACAGATACGCAGTATTTT.

This clonotype occurred many times. The CDR3 loop reads CASSVWVSGSYTGELFF. In nucleotides, the CDR3 is TGTGCCAGCAGTGTCTGGGTATCGGGGAGCTACACCGGGGAGCTGTTTTTT. V usage is TRBV2 and J usage is TRBJ2-2; TRBD2 might be the D (5 bases). The germline V and J ends were trimmed by 4 bases and 3 bases, with 18 bases remaining between them. Germline-derived CDR1 and CDR2 are SNHLY and FYNNEI. The CDR3 is made up of 17 amino acids.

This clonotype has a handful of counts. Relative to the germline gene, one junction end is altered; a read error may explain this. The CDR3 DNA reads as TGTGCTAGCAGCTTAGGAGAGGGCTGGAAAGAGACCCAGTACTTC. This sequence encodes CASSLGEGWKETQYF. V and J are TRBV7-7 and TRBJ2-5; D is perhaps TRBD2 (5 bases). The CDR3 loop spans 15 amino acids. In germline, CDR1 is SSHAT, CDR2 FNYEAQ (reference sequence).

This clonotype was counted many times. The chain joins TRBV3-1 to TRBJ1-1; D gene unclear. CDR1 is LGHDT and CDR2 is YNNKEL in the germline V gene (reference sequence). Trimming pared 1 base from V and 4 bases from J, leaving 10 bases between. The CDR3 runs to 14 residues. This chain's CDR3 is CASSQGFMVTEAFF. CDR3 sequence (DNA): TGTGCCAGCAGCCAAGGTTTCATGGTCACTGAAGCTTTCTTT.

There are many counts of this clonotype. The junction departs from germline at one end; a sequencing error may be responsible. The rearrangement joins TRBV6-1 to TRBJ2-2; 9 bases are shared with TRBD1. The CDR3 covers 18 residues. Germline CDR1 and CDR2: MNHNS and SASEGT. CDR3 nucleotide sequence: TGTGCCAGCAGCTGGGTAATAACAGGGGGCGCGAATACCGGGGAGCTGTTTTTT. As protein: CASSWVITGGANTGELFF.

This clonotype has a handful of counts. The rearrangement links TRBV10-3 to TRBJ1-6, with D uncertain. V lost 7 bases and J lost 10, with 14 bases in between. The CDR3 runs to 13 residues. The germline CDR1 and CDR2 sequences are ENHRY and SYGVKD. The CDR3 reads CAITVERESPLHF. The CDR3 DNA follows: TGTGCCATCACCGTAGAAAGGGAATCACCCCTCCACTTT.

This clonotype was seen more than once but under ten times. This chain joins TRBV10-2 and TRBJ2-5, with 8 nucleotides matching TRBD1. The trim removed 7 bases at V and 3 bases at J, leaving 7 bases unmatched. Germline CDR1 reads WSHSY; CDR2 reads SAAADI. This CDR3 contains 14 residues. The CDR3: CASTVGQGKETQYF. DNA of the CDR3: TGCGCCAGCACTGTTGGACAGGGTAAAGAGACCCAGTACTTC.

This clonotype was seen many times. The J gene is TRBJ2-7, the V gene TRBV6-1; the match to TRBD2 covers 12 bases. CDR3 length: 16 residues. J lost 2 bases, V lost 5 bases, and 7 bases had no gene match. Germline assignment: CDR1 MNHNS and CDR2 SASEGT. The CDR3 coding sequence is TGTGCCAGCAGTAATCCGACTAGCGGGGGTGCCTACGAGCAGTACGTC. Amino acid sequence: CASSNPTSGGAYEQYV.

This clonotype came up many times. J is TRBJ1-1 and V is TRBV4-3; D is undetermined. The CDR3 totals 13 residues. V lost 1 base and J lost 8, with 11 bases in between. Germline V gene data show CDR1 as LGHNA and CDR2 as YSLEER. CDR3 protein: CASSQGNEGEAFF. The CDR3 DNA reads as TGCGCCAGCAGCCAAGGGAATGAGGGCGAAGCTTTCTTT.

This clonotype was counted at least ten times. The chain recombines TRBV4-3 with TRBJ2-5; maybe TRBD1 (5 bases). This CDR3 has 14 amino acids. Trimming removed 0 bases from V and 5 bases from J, with 10 bases in between. Germline V gives CDR1 LGHNA, CDR2 YSLEER. CDR3 nucleotide sequence: TGCGCCAGCAGCCAAGAGAAGGGGCGTGAGACCCAGTACTTC. Its protein is CASSQEKGRETQYF.

V gene TRBV7-2 combines with J gene TRBJ1-2; 8 bases align to TRBD1. Germline CDR1 is SGHTA and CDR2 is FQGNSA. J gave up 5 bases and V 5 bases, and 13 bases lay outside the gene matches. The CDR3 consists of 16 residues. CDR3 sequence reads: CASSPDREGSRYGYTF. The CDR3, as DNA: TGTGCCAGCAGCCCGGACAGGGAAGGTTCCAGATATGGCTACACCTTC.

The chain employs TRBV5-4 and TRBJ1-6, with unresolved D. The V gene's germline CDR1 is SGHNT and CDR2 YYREEE (reference sequence). CDR3 size: 15 residues. Trimming removed 4 bases from V and 8 bases from J, with 16 bases in between. The CDR3 reads CASSLSGGSHSPLHF. CDR3 in DNA: TGTGCCAGCAGCCTCTCGGGTGGTTCGCATTCACCCCTCCACTTT.

The V call is TRBV4-1, the J call TRBJ1-5; no clear D gene. The CDR3 is 17 residues long. The germline V and J ends were trimmed by 3 bases and 1 base, with 16 bases remaining between them. Germline-derived CDR1 and CDR2 are MGHRA and YSYEKL. The CDR3 region has the DNA TGCGCCAGCAGCCACGGCGGGGAAAGTAGAAGCAATCAGCCCCAGCATTTT. This gives the protein CASSHGGESRSNQPQHF.

This clonotype came up many times. The V call is TRBV12-3 or TRBV12-4, the J call TRBJ2-3; no firm D call. The CDR3 loop spans 13 amino acids. V lost 5 bases and J 3 bases, leaving 9 bases between the germline ends. CDR3: CASSHTLTDTQYF. Written as DNA, the CDR3 is TGTGCCAGCAGTCACACCCTTACAGATACGCAGTATTTT.

In this sample, this clonotype turned up a few times. This chain connects TRBV19 to TRBJ2-7; D may match TRBD1 or TRBD2 (5 bases each). Germline CDR1 reads LNHDA; CDR2 reads SQIVND (reference sequence). The V end was cut by 9 bases, the J end by 1 base, with 16 bases between. There are 14 residues in the CDR3. CDR3 nucleotide sequence: TGTGCCAGCGCGCCCGGGACGGGTTCCTACGAGCAGTACTTC. Amino acid sequence: CASAPGTGSYEQYF.

This clonotype was seen a few times. The V call is TRBV7-9, the J call TRBJ1-1; 9 nucleotides line up with TRBD1. With 5 bases clipped from V and 5 bases from J, the junction kept 6 bases outside the gene matches. This CDR3 comprises 14 residues. CDR1 SEHNR and CDR2 FQNEAQ come from the germline V gene (reference sequence). The chain's CDR3 is CASSRRTGETEAFF. The CDR3 DNA reads TGTGCCAGCAGCCGCCGGACAGGGGAAACTGAAGCTTTCTTT.

In this sample, this clonotype turned up many times. V and J are TRBV20-1 and TRBJ2-5; D uncertain. The CDR3 contains 15 residues. Trimming took 3 bases from V and 8 from J, leaving 22 bases between them. Per germline, CDR1 DFQATT and CDR2 SNEGSKA (reference sequence). CDR3 amino acids: CSARAVGRSWGTQYF. In DNA, the CDR3 is TGCAGTGCTAGGGCGGTGGGCCGGTCTTGGGGAACCCAGTACTTC.

This chain connects TRBV7-9 to TRBJ2-7; no reliable D call. Germline V CDR1 and CDR2: SEHNR, FQNEAQ (reference sequence). This CDR3 has 13 residues. The V and J ends lost 5 bases and 3 bases respectively, with 11 bases between them. The CDR3 loop reads CASSRTVIYEQYF. The CDR3, as DNA: TGTGCCAGCAGCCGAACAGTGATCTACGAGCAGTACTTC.